This TCR beta chain was identified in a study of Ad26.COV2.S vaccination and SARS-CoV-2 variants. The CDR3 runs to 13 residues. CDR1 MNHNY and CDR2 SVGAGI come from the germline V gene (reference sequence). V was pared by 2 bases and J by 2 bases, with 7 bases between. Of note for this clone: Its antigen is undetermined.

Stated treatment: some 20 received Ad26.COV2.S at low or high dose, single or two shots; about five received placebo; per-sample allocation not given. Repertoires come from day 63 after the first vaccine or placebo injection. Overall study findings and caveats: Measurements of TCR breadth and depth may have given underestimates of the total T cell responses.

Only in-frame clones appear in the TCRdb table, and some are missing; sequencing was by immunoSEQ multiplex PCR. Among some 300,000 clones listed, 85% were seen once. Here the sequenced sample was peripheral blood, taken in a trial of Ad26.COV2.S vaccine versus placebo. The chain uses TRBV6-6 and TRBJ2-7, with D perhaps given as TRBD1 or TRBD2 (5 bases each). The receptor was derived from a person between 18 and 60 years old who received the Ad26.COV2.S COVID-19 vaccine or a placebo. CDR3 region: CASSYRGPYEQYF. The CDR3 bases are TGTGCCAGCAGTTACAGGGGACCCTACGAGCAGTACTTC.